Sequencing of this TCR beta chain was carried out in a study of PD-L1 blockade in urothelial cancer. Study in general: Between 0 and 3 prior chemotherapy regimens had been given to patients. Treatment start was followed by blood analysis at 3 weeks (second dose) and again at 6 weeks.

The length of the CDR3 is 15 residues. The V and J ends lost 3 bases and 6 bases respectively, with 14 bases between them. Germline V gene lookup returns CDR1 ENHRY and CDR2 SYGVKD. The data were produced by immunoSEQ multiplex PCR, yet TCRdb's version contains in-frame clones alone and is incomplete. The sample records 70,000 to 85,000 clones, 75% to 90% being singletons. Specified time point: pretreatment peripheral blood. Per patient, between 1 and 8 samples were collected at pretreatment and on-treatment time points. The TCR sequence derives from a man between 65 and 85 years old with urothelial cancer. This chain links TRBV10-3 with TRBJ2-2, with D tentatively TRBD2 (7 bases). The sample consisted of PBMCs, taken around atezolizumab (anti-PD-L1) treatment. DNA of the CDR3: TGTGCCATCAGTGAATCGGGGGGCCCTGCCGGGGAGCTGTTTTTT. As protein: CAISESGGPAGELFF.